The 20 T cell receptor beta chains in this list originate from one sample, sequenced in a study of T cells after yellow fever vaccination (dated 2019 in TCRdb). The protocol used for the library was 5' RACE. The reads were generated on an Illumina NovaSeq 6000. TCRdb reanalyzed the raw reads on its own, using fastp at Q25 for trimming and MiXCR for clone calling, and kept in-frame beta chains. Records with the same CDR3 protein are collapsed into one entry carrying the most frequent genes and DNA. The sample data list 100,000 to 150,000 distinct CDR3 sequences, and 8.9% of these were observed just once. Under 40% of the sample comes from the top ten. In the paper's terms, the treatment or condition label means: live attenuated yellow fever vaccine strain. Material: CD8+ T cells sorted from PBMCs, obtained on the day of the yellow fever booster vaccination. These receptors were collected from a man younger than 35 who received the YFV17D yellow fever vaccine.

This clonotype was counted only a few times. An end of the junction does not agree with germline; a read error may underlie this. The chain recombines TRBV7-8 with TRBJ1-4; no firm D call. This CDR3 has 13 amino acids. CDR1 is SGHVS, CDR2 FQNEAQ, per germline. The CDR3 here is CASSPVLNEKLSF. The CDR3 coding sequence is TGTGCCAGCTCGCCGGTCCTTAATGAAAAACTGTCTTTT.

The chain recombines TRBV4-1 with TRBJ1-5, with a possible D match to TRBD1 (5 bases). The germline V gene encodes CDR1 MGHRA and CDR2 YSYEKL. Trimming took off 3 bases at V and 4 bases at J, with 16 bases between the two ends. CDR3 length equals 16 residues. The CDR3 reads CASSHSEGLGNQPQHF. The CDR3 coding sequence is TGCGCCAGCAGCCACTCAGAGGGGTTGGGGAATCAGCCCCAGCATTTT.

The CDR3 bases are TGCGCCAGCAGCTCGGACAGGGACACTGAAGCTTTCTTT. Amino acid sequence: CASSSDRDTEAFF. The chain combines TRBV5-1 with TRBJ1-1, with 8 bases that match TRBD1. The CDR3 loop spans 13 amino acids. V shed 3 bases and J 3 bases; nucleotides not matched to a gene: 1. Per germline, CDR1 SGHRS and CDR2 YFSETQ.

This CDR3 is CASSQASGGQTYEQYF. CDR3 nucleotides: TGCGCCAGCAGCCAGGCCTCCGGGGGGCAAACCTACGAGCAGTACTTC. The rearrangement joins TRBV4-1 to TRBJ2-7, with D possibly TRBD2 on 7 matching bases. CDR3 length: 16 residues. Trimming cost V 3 bases and J 2 bases, with 17 bases left between them. CDR1 MGHRA and CDR2 YSYEKL come from the germline V gene.

This clonotype was found a few times. The V gene is TRBV12-5, the J gene TRBJ1-5, with 7 bases identical to TRBD1. Germline V gene data show CDR1 as LGHNT and CDR2 as FRNRAP. V shed 1 base and J 3 bases; nucleotides not matched to a gene: 3. The CDR3 has 15 residues. The CDR3 here is CASGLGQGNNQPQHF. CDR3 bases: TGTGCTAGTGGTTTGGGACAGGGAAACAATCAGCCCCAGCATTTT.

In its sample, this clonotype was seen a few times. This rearrangement joins TRBV19 to TRBJ1-1, with D unclear. CDR3 length equals 13 residues. CDR1 is LNHDA and CDR2 is SQIVND in the germline V gene (reference sequence). The V and J ends lost 4 bases and 3 bases respectively, with 9 bases between them. Written as DNA, the CDR3 is TGTGCCAGTAGTAGGGAGGTTTACACTGAAGCTTTCTTT. It translates to CASSREVYTEAFF.

This clonotype was seen ten or more times. V is TRBV4-1 and J is TRBJ2-3; D is possibly TRBD1 (6 bases). CDR3 size: 15 residues. Trimming took 2 bases from V and 0 from J, leaving 9 bases between them. Germline CDR1 reads MGHRA; CDR2 reads YSYEKL. CDR3 region: CASSQLDSSTDTQYF. In nucleotides, the CDR3 is TGCGCCAGCAGCCAACTGGACAGTAGCACAGATACGCAGTATTTT.

This clonotype was detected only a few times. The V gene is TRBV7-3, the J gene TRBJ2-3; possibly TRBD2 for D (5 bases). Germline V gene data show CDR1 as SGHTA and CDR2 as FQGTGA. The CDR3 runs to 14 residues. V was trimmed by 8 bases and J by 4 bases, leaving 16 bases between them. The CDR3 loop reads CASAPSSRADTQYF. In nucleotides, the CDR3 is TGTGCCAGCGCCCCTTCGTCGCGGGCAGATACGCAGTATTTT.

The chain combines TRBV20-1 with TRBJ2-6; 11 positions match TRBD2. This CDR3 has 18 residues. The V segment lost 3 bases and the J segment 2 bases; nucleotides outside the gene matches: 9. Germline V gene sequence: CDR1 DFQATT, CDR2 SNEGSKA (reference sequence). CDR3 bases: TGCAGTGCTAGGGGGACTAGCGGAAATGTCCCTGGGGCCAACGTCCTGACTTTC. Translation gives CSARGTSGNVPGANVLTF.

This clonotype was seen a few times. The chain combines TRBV12-3 or TRBV12-4 with TRBJ2-1; 8 bases map to TRBD2. V shed 6 bases and J 1 base; nucleotides not matched to a gene: 2. This CDR3 is built from 14 residues. This CDR3 is CASRSGGSYNEQFF. The CDR3 region has the DNA TGTGCCAGCAGGTCGGGGGGGTCCTACAATGAGCAGTTCTTC.

The rearrangement joins TRBV10-1 to TRBJ2-1; tentative D call: TRBD2 (5 bases). The CDR3 is 18 residues long. Looked up from germline, CDR1 is WNHNN and CDR2 is SYGVQD (reference sequence). V lost 0 bases, J lost 0 bases, and 15 bases lay in between. This chain's CDR3 is CASSESTWWESSYNEQFF. CDR3 coding DNA: TGCGCCAGCAGTGAGTCGACGTGGTGGGAGAGCTCCTACAATGAGCAGTTCTTC.

In its sample, this clonotype was seen a few times. DNA of the CDR3: TGTGCCAGCAGCGTAGAGGGACTAGCGGACACAGATACGCAGTATTTT. It specifies CASSVEGLADTDTQYF. This chain links TRBV9 with TRBJ2-3; TRBD2 agrees at 11 bases. Germline V gene data show CDR1 as SGDLS and CDR2 as YYNGEE. V was clipped by 0 bases and J by 2 bases; unmatched bases: 2. This CDR3 spans 16 amino acids.

This clonotype appeared many times. The rearrangement uses TRBV10-2 and TRBJ2-3; the D gene is possibly TRBD2 (5 bases). The CDR3 loop spans 13 amino acids. CDR1 and CDR2 from the germline V gene are WSHSY and SAAADI. V lost 1 base to trimming and J lost 4 bases, with 6 bases between them. The CDR3 reads CASSEWRADTQYF. The CDR3 coding sequence is TGCGCCAGCAGTGAGTGGCGGGCAGATACGCAGTATTTT.

The rearrangement links TRBV11-2 to TRBJ2-2; D is perhaps TRBD2 (5 bases). The V and J ends lost 2 bases and 4 bases respectively, with 14 bases between them. CDR1 and CDR2 from the germline V gene are SGHAT and FQNNGV. This CDR3 has 16 amino acids. CDR3 residues: CASSLILEGSTGELFF. The CDR3 coding sequence is TGTGCCAGCAGCTTAATCCTCGAGGGTAGCACCGGGGAGCTGTTTTTT.

This clonotype has only a few counts. The rearrangement joins TRBV7-9 to TRBJ2-5; D remains ambiguous. The length of the CDR3 is 13 residues. Germline CDR1 and CDR2: SEHNR and FQNEAQ (reference sequence). The V end lost 3 bases, the J end lost 2 bases, and 7 bases lay between the germline ends. The CDR3, as DNA: TGTGCCAGCAGCTTTGCTGGGCAAGAGACCCAGTACTTC. Translated, it gives CASSFAGQETQYF.

As DNA, the CDR3 is TGCGCCAGCAGCCTCGAGACCGCACCAACTAATGAAAAACTGTTTTTT. Translated, it gives CASSLETAPTNEKLFF. The chain links TRBV4-3 to TRBJ1-4; D is undetermined. Per germline, CDR1 LGHNA and CDR2 YSLEER. The CDR3 runs 16 residues. V lost 4 bases, J lost 0 bases, and 12 bases lay in between.

This clonotype appeared a few times. The V and J genes are TRBV7-9 and TRBJ2-1; 10 nucleotides match TRBD1. In germline, CDR1 is SEHNR, CDR2 FQNEAQ (reference sequence). J gave up 6 bases and V 5 bases, and 7 bases lay outside the gene matches. The CDR3 runs 15 residues. The DNA of the CDR3 is TGTGCCAGCAGCCCACGGGGGACAGGGGCCAATGAGCAGTTCTTC. Encoded protein: CASSPRGTGANEQFF.

This clonotype was observed a few times. The chain combines TRBV5-1 with TRBJ2-3, with a possible D match to TRBD2 (7 bases). This CDR3 is 17 amino acids long. Trimming shortened V by 4 bases and J by 2 bases, and 20 bases separated the two germline ends. Germline loops: CDR1 SGHRS, CDR2 YFSETQ. Written as DNA, the CDR3 is TGCGCCAGCAGCCCATGGGGGGGGGCCGGGTACACAGATACGCAGTATTTT. It encodes CASSPWGGAGYTDTQYF.

J is TRBJ1-4 and V is TRBV7-6; tentative D call: TRBD1 (6 bases). Germline values: CDR1 SGHVS, CDR2 FNYEAQ. The CDR3 contains 18 residues. Trimming took off 1 base at V and 3 bases at J, with 18 bases between the two ends. In DNA form, the CDR3 reads TGTGCCAGCAGCTTAGGGCCTGAGGGGGGCGGCGCTAATGAAAAACTGTTTTTT. This encodes CASSLGPEGGGANEKLFF.

The chain uses TRBV27 and TRBJ1-2, with D perhaps TRBD1 (6 bases). V was shortened by 5 bases and J by 5 bases, with 15 bases between the two germline ends. Looked up from germline, CDR1 is MNHEY and CDR2 is SMNVEV (reference sequence). The length of the CDR3 is 14 residues. CDR3 loop: CASSPDDRTYGYTF. Here the CDR3 DNA reads TGTGCCAGCAGTCCCGACGACAGGACGTATGGCTACACCTTC.